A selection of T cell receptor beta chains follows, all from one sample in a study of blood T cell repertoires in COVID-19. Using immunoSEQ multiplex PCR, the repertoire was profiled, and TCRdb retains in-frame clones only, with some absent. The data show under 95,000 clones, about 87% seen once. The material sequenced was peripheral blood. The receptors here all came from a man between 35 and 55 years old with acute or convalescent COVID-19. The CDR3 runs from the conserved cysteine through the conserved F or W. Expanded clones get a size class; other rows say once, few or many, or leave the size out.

cdr3_aa: CASSQTPPGLGGVRQETQYF; clone_size: .; v_call: TRBV7-3; j_call: TRBJ2-5
cdr3_aa: CASREELAEYNEQFF; clone_size: .; v_call: TRBV10-2; j_call: TRBJ2-1
cdr3_aa: CASSSGGEEKLFF; clone_size: once; v_call: TRBV6-5; j_call: TRBJ1-4
cdr3_aa: CSSRTGSYNEQFF; clone_size: .; v_call: TRBV29-1; j_call: TRBJ2-1
cdr3_aa: CASSVGAGSYEQYF; clone_size: .; v_call: TRBV9; j_call: TRBJ2-7
cdr3_aa: CASSSPGQFTDTQYF; clone_size: once; v_call: TRBV13; j_call: TRBJ2-3
cdr3_aa: CASSQDFGLDGYTF; clone_size: medium-sized; v_call: TRBV3-1/TRBV3-2; j_call: TRBJ1-2
cdr3_aa: CATSDSRQGTQETQYF; clone_size: .; v_call: TRBV24-1; j_call: TRBJ2-5
cdr3_aa: CASRRGISTEAFF; clone_size: .; v_call: TRBV6-5; j_call: TRBJ1-1
cdr3_aa: CAIRQGGNSPLHF; clone_size: .; v_call: TRBV10-3; j_call: TRBJ1-6
cdr3_aa: CASSLGRGSFLNTEAFF; clone_size: .; v_call: TRBV18; j_call: TRBJ1-1
cdr3_aa: CASKARDSLYNEQFF; clone_size: .; v_call: TRBV19; j_call: TRBJ2-1
cdr3_aa: CASKSGGNATNEKLFF; clone_size: .; v_call: TRBV10-1; j_call: TRBJ1-4
cdr3_aa: CASSLAQAQETQYF; clone_size: .; v_call: TRBV5-6; j_call: TRBJ2-5
cdr3_aa: CASSSHLTGWNTEAFF; clone_size: .; v_call: TRBV27; j_call: TRBJ1-1
cdr3_aa: CASSLHRGQSSYNSPLHF; clone_size: .; v_call: TRBV6-6; j_call: TRBJ1-6
cdr3_aa: CASSQGGDRHEQYF; clone_size: few; v_call: TRBV3-1/TRBV3-2; j_call: TRBJ2-7
cdr3_aa: CASSLDRVKGYTF; clone_size: .; v_call: TRBV3-1/TRBV3-2; j_call: TRBJ1-2
cdr3_aa: CASSLRDNEQYF; clone_size: .; v_call: TRBV7-6; j_call: TRBJ2-7